The entry below describes one T cell receptor beta chain. Antigen unknown. Germline loops: CDR1 MNHEY, CDR2 SVGEGT. The CDR3 is made up of 18 amino acids. V was pared by 8 bases and J by 1 base, with 17 bases of the junction left unmatched. This sample was taken from a study of T cell repertoires in cytomegalovirus infection. Study background: It was the public TCR beta signatures that indicated both CMV infection and matching HLA type. Findings and limits, study-wide: What dominated the ex vivo response were HLA-C-restricted CMV-specific TCR beta clonotypes.

Each CDR3 protein gets one entry after TCRdb re-called the reads with MiXCR. The table includes nearly 650,000 distinct CDR3 sequences, approximately 24% detected once. V and J are TRBV6-2 or TRBV6-3 and TRBJ1-5; TRBD1 matches at 7 bases. The clonotype was recovered from a human donor in good health (CMV status not recorded). Some clones in this sample may be carry-over from other donors' samples. Material: CD8+ T cells from PBMCs. The DNA for the CDR3 is TGTGCCAGCGGACTACCGGGACAGAGGATCGAAAGCAATCAGCCCCAGCATTTT. It is translated as CASGLPGQRIESNQPQHF.